The T cell receptor (beta chain) described here comes from a study of shared clonotypes between healthy human individuals. V lost 6 bases and J lost 7; bases outside the gene matches: 9. This CDR3 spans 14 amino acids. CDR1 is SQVTM, CDR2 ANQGSEA, per germline. The table came from immunoSEQ multiplex PCR; TCRdb's copy has only in-frame clones and leaves some out. The sample has roughly 450,000 clones, around 79% seen once. The chain links TRBV29-1 to TRBJ2-1; 10 nucleotides align to TRBD2. Sequencing was performed on PBMCs. This receptor was obtained from a woman aged 35 to 49 in good health. Some clones in this sample may be carry-over from other donors' samples. This chain's CDR3 is CSVLLAGERNEQFF. As DNA, the CDR3 is TGCAGCGTCCTTCTAGCGGGGGAACGGAATGAGCAGTTCTTC.